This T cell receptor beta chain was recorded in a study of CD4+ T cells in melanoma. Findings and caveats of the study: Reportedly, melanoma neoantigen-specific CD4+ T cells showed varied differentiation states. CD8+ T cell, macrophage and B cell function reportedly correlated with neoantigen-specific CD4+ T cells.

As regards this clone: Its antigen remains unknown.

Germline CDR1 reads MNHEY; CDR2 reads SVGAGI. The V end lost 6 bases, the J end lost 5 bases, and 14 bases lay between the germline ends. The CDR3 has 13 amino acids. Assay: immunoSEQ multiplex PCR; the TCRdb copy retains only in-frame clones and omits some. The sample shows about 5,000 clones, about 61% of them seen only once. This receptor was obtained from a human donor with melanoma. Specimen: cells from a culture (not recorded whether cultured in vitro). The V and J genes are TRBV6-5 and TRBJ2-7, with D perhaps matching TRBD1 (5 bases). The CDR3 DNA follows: TGTGCCAGCAGAGAGACAGATCTTAACGAGCAGTACTTC. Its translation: CASRETDLNEQYF.